This T cell receptor beta chain derives from a study of T cells after yellow fever vaccination. Study observations and caveats: Abundant clonotypes from the bulk population could have been carried over as contaminants into FACS-sorted repertoires. There was a small share of clonotypes that showed up in both the CD4 and CD8 compartments. Post-booster repertoires contained most primary-vaccination clones again (almost 97% CD4, approximately 88% CD8).

TCRdb redid the calling of the 5' RACE reads with MiXCR, one entry per CDR3 protein. The sample has 96,000 or so distinct CDR3 sequences, roughly 8.2% seen once. With 0 bases removed from V and 2 bases from J, the gap between germline ends came to 11 bases. The CDR3 runs to 17 residues. This clonotype was seen more than once but under ten times. This chain connects TRBV12-3 or TRBV12-4 to TRBJ2-6; D call uncertain. This TCR was sampled from a man between 18 and 29 years old who received the YFV17D yellow fever vaccine. The specimen comprised CD8+ T cells not binding an NS4B(214-222) dextramer, sorted from PBMCs, sampled approximately 15 days after the first yellow fever vaccination. CDR3 amino acids: CASSLAPPSAGANVLTF. Written as DNA, the CDR3 is TGTGCCAGCAGTTTAGCACCACCGTCGGCTGGGGCCAACGTCCTGACTTTC.